This T cell receptor (beta chain) originates from a study of T-cell reconstitution after alpha-beta-depleted transplantation in children. As it was prepared, the TCRbeta library received unique molecular identifiers. TCRdb itself ran the PCR reads through MiXCR, one entry per CDR3 protein. This sample yields approximately 240,000 distinct CDR3 sequences, of which about 8.8% are seen a single time; approximately 4.7% belongs to the top ten. This clonotype occurred many times. Deletions cut 6 bases from V and 4 bases from J, with 21 bases between. The CDR3 has 16 amino acids. CDR1 is DFQATT and CDR2 is SNEGSKA in the germline V gene (reference sequence).

The TCR comes from a human donor who donated a stem cell graft to a child with SCID. J is TRBJ1-4 and V is TRBV20-1, with TRBD1 as a possible D gene (6 bases). The sequenced sample was PBMCs from the stem cell graft donor, obtained from the stem cell graft. The CDR3 nucleotides read TGCAGTGCCCCCAAGAGGGGGTCGGAAGATAATGAAAAACTGTTTTTT. This gives the protein CSAPKRGSEDNEKLFF.